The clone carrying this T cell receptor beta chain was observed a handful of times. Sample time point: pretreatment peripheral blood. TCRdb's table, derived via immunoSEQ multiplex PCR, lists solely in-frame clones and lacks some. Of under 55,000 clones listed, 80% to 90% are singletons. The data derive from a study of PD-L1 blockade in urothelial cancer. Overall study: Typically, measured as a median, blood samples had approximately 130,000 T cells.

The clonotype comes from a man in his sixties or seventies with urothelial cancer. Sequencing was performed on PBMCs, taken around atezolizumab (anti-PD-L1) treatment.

CDR3 coding DNA: TGTGCCATCAGACACGCGGGACGGTCCTATGGCTACACCTTC. Its translation is CAIRHAGRSYGYTF. The rearrangement joins TRBV10-3 to TRBJ1-2; D is perhaps TRBD1 (5 bases). Looked up from germline, CDR1 is ENHRY and CDR2 is SYGVKD. There are 14 residues in the CDR3. V dropped 6 bases and J dropped 4 bases, with 15 bases sitting between them.